These 30 T cell receptor beta chains came from one sample sequenced in a study of control samples from healthy donors and cancer patients. Clones were read by immunoSEQ multiplex PCR, and TCRdb kept only the in-frame ones, dropping some. Of 130,000 or so clones in the sample, about nine tenths were seen once. Specimen: PBMCs. The receptors derive from a man in his fifties or sixties with head and neck cancer.

This chain uses TRBV7-8 with TRBJ2-1; 13 positions match TRBD2. Germline V gene lookup returns CDR1 SGHVS and CDR2 FQNEAQ. After removal of 4 bases from V and 4 bases from J, the junction contained 10 bases not matched to a gene. The CDR3 loop spans 18 amino acids. The CDR3 loop is CASSSILGLAGPYNEQFF. Written as DNA, the CDR3 is TGTGCCAGCAGCTCAATTCTGGGACTAGCGGGACCGTACAATGAGCAGTTCTTC.

This chain joins TRBV5-1 and TRBJ1-3; the match to TRBD1 covers 8 bases. The CDR3 runs to 15 residues. Unmatched junction bases numbered 1, after V lost 2 bases and J lost 0 bases. The V gene's germline CDR1 is SGHRS and CDR2 YFSETQ. The CDR3 DNA reads TGCGCCAGCAGCTTAGGGACAGGCTCTGGAAACACCATATATTTT. It translates to CASSLGTGSGNTIYF.

The genes are TRBV11-2 and TRBJ2-1, with 8 bases aligning to TRBD2. Trimming at V came to 5 bases and at J to 2 bases, leaving 8 bases not matched to a gene. From germline, CDR1 is SGHAT and CDR2 FQNNGV. The CDR3 has 16 amino acids. In nucleotides, the CDR3 is TGTGCCAGCAGCACCCTCGGGGGGGCCCCCTACAATGAGCAGTTCTTC. Amino acid sequence: CASSTLGGAPYNEQFF. Drawing the rest from reference TRBV11-2 and TRBJ2-1, the complete variable domain is EAGVAQSPRYKIIEKRQSVAFWCNPISGHATLYWYQQILGQGPKLLIQFQNNGVVDDSQLPKDRFSAERLKGVDSTLKIQPAKLEDSAVYLCASSTLGGAPYNEQFFGPGTRLTVL.

J is TRBJ1-1 and V is TRBV6-2 or TRBV6-3; 7 nucleotides agree with TRBD1. The germline V gene has CDR1 MNHEY and CDR2 SVGEGT. This CDR3 comprises 16 residues. V lost 0 bases, J lost 1 base, and 5 bases stayed unmatched. The CDR3 reads CASSYSIGQANTEAFF. The CDR3, as DNA: TGTGCCAGCAGTTACTCGATAGGACAGGCGAACACTGAAGCTTTCTTT.

V is TRBV4-1 and J is TRBJ1-6; no clear D. Germline loops: CDR1 MGHRA, CDR2 YSYEKL. The CDR3 has 18 amino acids. The V end lost 0 bases, the J end lost 0 bases, and 12 bases lay between the germline ends. The CDR3 spells CASSQEETTSSYNSPLHF. The CDR3 DNA reads TGCGCCAGCAGCCAAGAAGAGACAACGAGCTCCTATAATTCACCCCTCCACTTT.

The sample holds one count of this clone. The chain employs TRBV19 and TRBJ1-6, with D possibly TRBD1 on 6 matching bases. With 2 bases removed from V and 11 bases from J, the gap between germline ends came to 16 bases. CDR3 size: 15 residues. Germline V gives CDR1 LNHDA, CDR2 SQIVND (reference sequence). The CDR3 spells CASSIIQGLGAPLHF. For the CDR3, the DNA is TGTGCCAGTAGTATAATACAGGGCCTTGGGGCACCCCTCCACTTT.

This sequence joins TRBV18 and TRBJ1-2; D unclear. V dropped 3 bases and J dropped 1 base, with 9 bases sitting between them. The CDR3 runs to 14 residues. CDR1 KGHSH and CDR2 LQKENI come from the germline V gene. CDR3 sequence reads: CASSPSLGNYGYTF. In DNA form, the CDR3 reads TGTGCCAGCTCACCGAGTCTCGGTAACTATGGCTACACCTTC.

This rearrangement joins TRBV7-9 to TRBJ2-3; TRBD1 matches 10 bases. Looked up from germline, CDR1 is SEHNR and CDR2 is FQNEAQ (reference sequence). With 5 bases clipped from V and 6 bases from J, the junction kept 11 bases outside the gene matches. The CDR3 totals 16 residues. CDR3 sequence: CASSKQPGQGRDTQYF. The CDR3 DNA follows: TGTGCCAGCAGCAAACAACCGGGACAGGGGAGGGATACGCAGTATTTT.

This clone was detected only once. In nucleotides, the CDR3 is TGTGCCAGCTCACCCCTGGGGATAAGCGACAATGAGCAGTTCTTC. Protein product: CASSPLGISDNEQFF. The chain recombines TRBV18 with TRBJ2-1; D is ambiguous. The CDR3 consists of 15 residues. V was pared by 3 bases and J by 5 bases, with 14 bases between. CDR1 is KGHSH and CDR2 is LQKENI in the germline V gene.

This chain links TRBV7-7 with TRBJ2-5; 10 bases are shared with TRBD1. The CDR3 loop spans 16 amino acids. Germline lookup yields CDR1 SSHAT and CDR2 FNYEAQ (reference sequence). The V gene end was trimmed by 5 bases and the J gene end by 5 bases; junction bases not matched to a gene: 11. CDR3 sequence (DNA): TGTGCCAGCAGCCAGATCACGGACAGGGGGAGGGAGACCCAGTACTTC. Translation gives CASSQITDRGRETQYF.

V gene TRBV18 combines with J gene TRBJ1-2, with a tentative D call TRBD1 (5 bases). The length of the CDR3 is 15 residues. The germline V gene encodes CDR1 KGHSH and CDR2 LQKENI. The V end was cut by 2 bases, the J end by 8 bases, with 18 bases between. CDR3 region: CASSPGRQMDLGYTF. DNA of the CDR3: TGTGCCAGCTCACCAGGTCGACAGATGGATTTGGGCTACACCTTC. Full variable domain (rest looked up from reference TRBV18 and TRBJ1-2): NAGVMQNPRHLVRRRGQEARLRCSPMKGHSHVYWYRQLPEEGLKFMVYLQKENIIDESGMPKERFSAEFPKEGPSILRIQQVVRGDSAAYFCASSPGRQMDLGYTFGSGTRLTVV.

This clone appeared a few times. For the CDR3, the DNA is TGCGCCAGCAGCCCGTCCACAGGAAAACACACAGATACGCAGTATTTT. Translating gives CASSPSTGKHTDTQYF. The chain recombines TRBV4-1 with TRBJ2-3; tentatively, D is TRBD1 (5 bases). Trimming stripped 4 bases from V and 2 bases from J, with 16 bases between. This CDR3 comprises 16 residues. The germline V gene encodes CDR1 MGHRA and CDR2 YSYEKL.

This chain connects TRBV4-2 to TRBJ1-2, with 8 bases lining up with TRBD1. The CDR3 consists of 16 residues. Germline V gene lookup returns CDR1 LGHNA and CDR2 YNFKEQ. The trim removed 4 bases at V and 5 bases at J, leaving 12 bases unmatched. CDR3 protein: CASSLGQGNPFYGYTF. Written as DNA, the CDR3 is TGTGCCAGCAGCCTTGGACAGGGTAACCCGTTTTATGGCTACACCTTC.

This clone has just one count. This rearrangement joins TRBV7-9 to TRBJ1-2; D is unresolved. The CDR3 runs to 15 residues. Germline V CDR1 and CDR2: SEHNR, FQNEAQ (reference sequence). Trimming stripped 5 bases from V and 0 bases from J, with 13 bases between. The DNA of the CDR3 is TGTGCCAGCAGCCCCGGACGGTTTACTAACTATGGCTACACCTTC. Translating gives CASSPGRFTNYGYTF.

The chain is built from TRBV11-2 and TRBJ2-1, with TRBD2 matching 8 bases. V lost 5 bases to trimming and J lost 7 bases; unmatched junction nucleotides: 16. CDR3 length: 17 residues. CDR1 is SGHAT and CDR2 is FQNNGV in the germline V gene. The CDR3 sequence is CASSGRLGRGASNEQFF. The CDR3 DNA sequence: TGTGCCAGCAGCGGACGCCTTGGGCGGGGGGCCTCAAATGAGCAGTTCTTC.

In this sample, this clone turned up a few times. The chain uses TRBV5-1 and TRBJ2-1, with a possible D match to TRBD2 (6 bases). CDR1 is SGHRS, CDR2 YFSETQ, per germline. Trimming stripped 4 bases from V and 4 bases from J, with 18 bases between. The CDR3 totals 16 residues. The CDR3 nucleotides are TGCGCCAGCAGCCCCTTCATGGGCGGGGAGTACAATGAGCAGTTCTTC. Residues: CASSPFMGGEYNEQFF.

This chain joins TRBV5-1 and TRBJ2-7; TRBD2 matches 14 bases. Germline V gives CDR1 SGHRS, CDR2 YFSETQ. With V trimmed by 0 bases and J by 4 bases, 3 bases remained unmatched. The CDR3 runs 16 residues. The CDR3 DNA is TGCGCCAGCAGCTTGGGGGGGACTAGCGGGAGTTACGAGCAGTACTTC. Residues: CASSLGGTSGSYEQYF.

The rearrangement uses TRBV5-1 and TRBJ2-7, with TRBD2 matching 8 bases. The CDR3 totals 17 residues. Germline CDR1 is SGHRS and CDR2 is YFSETQ. With 0 bases clipped from V and 6 bases from J, the junction kept 14 bases outside the gene matches. CDR3: CASSLDGGAPARSEQYF. The CDR3 coding sequence is TGCGCCAGCAGCTTGGACGGGGGGGCCCCAGCGCGGTCCGAGCAGTACTTC.

V usage is TRBV6-5 and J usage is TRBJ1-2; D call uncertain. The V and J ends lost 8 bases and 2 bases respectively, with 9 bases between them. The CDR3 loop spans 12 amino acids. Germline CDR1 and CDR2: MNHEY and SVGAGI. CDR3 loop: CASSQENYGYTF. The CDR3 DNA reads as TGTGCCAGCTCTCAGGAGAACTATGGCTACACCTTC.

The rearrangement joins TRBV19 to TRBJ1-1; D gene ambiguous. The CDR3 totals 14 residues. CDR1 and CDR2 (germline): LNHDA, SQIVND (reference sequence). Trimming stripped 5 bases from V and 4 bases from J, with 14 bases between. CDR3 amino acids: CASSDQARLTEAFF. DNA of the CDR3: TGTGCCAGTAGTGACCAGGCCAGGCTCACTGAAGCTTTCTTT.

The genes are TRBV5-1 and TRBJ2-7; 10 bases are shared with TRBD2. J lost 4 bases, V lost 0 bases, and 13 bases had no gene match. The length of the CDR3 is 18 residues. Looked up from germline, CDR1 is SGHRS and CDR2 is YFSETQ. The CDR3 coding sequence is TGCGCCAGCAGCTTGGCCACCTTGAGCGGGAGGGCGTTATACGAGCAGTACTTC. This codes for CASSLATLSGRALYEQYF.

V gene TRBV7-9 combines with J gene TRBJ2-3, with a possible D match to TRBD2 (5 bases). This CDR3 region has 14 residues. V gave up 4 bases and J gave up 2 bases, with 10 bases separating them. Germline V CDR1 and CDR2: SEHNR, FQNEAQ (reference sequence). This CDR3 is CASSWTVNTDTQYF. In nucleotides, the CDR3 is TGTGCCAGCAGCTGGACTGTAAACACAGATACGCAGTATTTT.

The rearrangement joins TRBV11-3 to TRBJ2-2, with a tentative D call TRBD2 (7 bases). CDR3 size: 13 residues. Deletions cut 3 bases from V and 6 bases from J, with 8 bases between. From germline, CDR1 is SGHNT and CDR2 YENEEA. CDR3 loop: CASSLGGPGELFF. The CDR3 bases are TGTGCCAGCAGCTTGGGGGGGCCCGGGGAGCTGTTTTTT.

The chain links TRBV10-2 to TRBJ2-2; 10 bases are a match to TRBD2. The CDR3 has 13 residues. Germline-derived CDR1 and CDR2 are WSHSY and SAAADI. V lost 8 bases, J lost 4 bases, and 1 base stayed unmatched. CDR3 amino acids: CASPSGSTGELFF. CDR3 DNA: TGCGCCAGCCCTAGCGGGAGCACCGGGGAGCTGTTTTTT.

The chain uses TRBV7-9 and TRBJ1-2, with D unresolved. Per germline, CDR1 SEHNR and CDR2 FQNEAQ (reference sequence). Trimming stripped 2 bases from V and 1 base from J, with 8 bases between. This CDR3 is built from 14 residues. The CDR3 region has the DNA TGTGCCAGCAGCTTAAACGAAATTAACTATGGCTACACCTTC. This gives the protein CASSLNEINYGYTF.

CDR3 DNA sequence: TGTGCCAGCAGTTCCGTAAACACAGATACGCAGTATTTT. It encodes CASSSVNTDTQYF. The rearrangement uses TRBV6-5 and TRBJ2-3; D ambiguous. V shed 4 bases and J shed 2 bases, with 7 bases lying between them. CDR1 and CDR2 (germline): MNHEY, SVGAGI. There are 13 residues in the CDR3.

This chain connects TRBV5-1 to TRBJ1-2; 8 positions agree with TRBD1. V lost 2 bases, J lost 4 bases, and 7 bases stayed unmatched. The V gene's germline CDR1 is SGHRS and CDR2 YFSETQ. This CDR3 is built from 15 residues. The CDR3 DNA follows: TGCGCCAGCAGCTTCGGACAGGGCAGCGCCTATGGCTACACCTTC. Protein: CASSFGQGSAYGYTF.

The J gene is TRBJ2-7, the V gene TRBV3-1 (or the pseudogene TRBV3-2); D unclear. Germline V gene lookup returns CDR1 LGHDT and CDR2 YNNKEL (reference sequence). The CDR3 is 12 amino acids. Trimming shortened V by 3 bases and J by 6 bases, and 9 bases separated the two germline ends. CDR3 amino acids: CASSHSRGEQYF. The CDR3, as DNA: TGTGCCAGCAGCCATAGTCGAGGCGAGCAGTACTTC.

This chain connects TRBV12-3 or TRBV12-4 to TRBJ2-3, with a weak D call TRBD1 (5 bases). The CDR3 extends over 13 amino acids. The germline V and J ends were trimmed by 7 bases and 5 bases, with 13 bases remaining between them. As DNA, the CDR3 is TGTGCCAGCACCTTGCAGGGTGGAGATACGCAGTATTTT. Protein sequence: CASTLQGGDTQYF.

Here the CDR3 reads CASRRQRQETQYF. DNA for the CDR3: TGTGCCAGCCGGAGACAGCGACAAGAGACCCAGTACTTC. The rearrangement joins TRBV7-6 to TRBJ2-5; possible D gene TRBD1, 5 bases. V shed 8 bases and J shed 2 bases, with 12 bases lying between them. The CDR3 totals 13 residues. In germline, CDR1 is SGHVS, CDR2 FNYEAQ.